This T cell receptor (beta chain) was sequenced in a study of CD8 T cells in Susac syndrome. TEMRA cells were FACS-enriched, while CD8+ and CD4+ T cells were negatively isolated. Study-level findings and limits: The TCR sequencing and HLA analysis in the study involved a relatively small number of individuals, as the study acknowledged.

It was with random hexamers that roughly 0.45 to 1 ug RNA was reverse transcribed. immunoSEQ multiplex PCR amplified TCR beta CDR3 across 54 Vbeta, 13 Jbeta. TCRdb recomputed calls from the immunoSEQ multiplex PCR reads with MiXCR, one row per CDR3 protein. Counted here are some 120,000 distinct CDR3 sequences, roughly 94% occurring once; the ten biggest clones make up more than 0.09%. To note about this clonotype: Its antigen is as yet unknown.

The CDR3 runs 14 residues. V lost 3 bases to trimming and J lost 6 bases; unmatched junction nucleotides: 5. Per the germline V gene, CDR1 is DFQATT and CDR2 is SNEGSKA (reference sequence). The sequencing input was CD4+ T cells from PBMCs. This TCR was recovered from a human donor in good health. This chain links TRBV20-1 with TRBJ2-1; 10 bases fit TRBD2. The CDR3 DNA is TGCAGTGCTAGTTCCACTAGCGGGATCAATGAGCAGTTCTTC. Its protein is CSASSTSGINEQFF.